The sequence of this T cell receptor (beta chain) was determined in a study of blood T cell repertoires in COVID-19. Overall study context: Sites in the United States, Italy and Spain provided acute and convalescent COVID-19 samples.

Patients at the Seattle site were enrolled during active infection and followed longitudinally. V lost 5 bases and J lost 12; bases outside the gene matches: 5. This CDR3 contains 12 residues. Germline values: CDR1 SEHNR, CDR2 FQNEAQ (reference sequence). This table comes from immunoSEQ multiplex PCR, and its TCRdb copy is limited to in-frame clones, with some not included. The table shows about 110,000 clones, with about 79% occurring only once. The origin of this receptor is a man aged 80 or over with COVID-19, enrolled during active disease. Sequenced input: peripheral blood. The V gene is TRBV7-9, the J gene TRBJ2-3; 10 nucleotides match TRBD2. DNA of the CDR3: TGTGCCAGCAGCCCGAGCGGGAGGGTACAGTATTTT. Its translation is CASSPSGRVQYF.